The text below deals with one TCR beta chain. Antigen specificity is unknown. About 10^5 naive or memory CD4+ cells were cultured with CEF peptides for about nine days. The data were obtained in a study of CD4 T cells in relation to SARS-CoV-2 and coronaviruses. For the study at large: After approximately 10 days of antigen culture, PBMC TCR beta CDR3s were sequenced.

V lost 2 bases and J lost 7; bases outside the gene matches: 4. CDR3 size: 15 residues. In germline, CDR1 is LGHNA, CDR2 YSLEER. TCRdb's table, derived via immunoSEQ multiplex PCR, lists solely in-frame clones and lacks some. The repertoire holds tens of thousands of clones, with more than 65% as singletons. Overall study results and limits: Each donor contributed either pre-pandemic or post-infection samples, not both.

Sequencing input: memory CD4+ T cells from PBMCs, cultured in vitro. The V call is TRBV4-3, the J call TRBJ2-1, with 11 positions matching TRBD2. The sequence was collected from an adult with COVID-19. The CDR3 DNA sequence: TGCGCCAGCAGCCAACTACTAGCGGGAGAGAATGAGCAGTTCTTC. Its translation: CASSQLLAGENEQFF.